This TCR beta chain was found in a study of radiotherapy plus CTLA-4 blockade in lung cancer. The trim removed 4 bases at V and 2 bases at J, leaving 6 bases unmatched. Looked up from germline, CDR1 is SGHKS and CDR2 is YYEKEE (reference sequence). This CDR3 has 16 amino acids. Assay: immunoSEQ multiplex PCR; the TCRdb copy retains only in-frame clones and omits some. This sample has 60,000 to 85,000 clones, with around nine tenths found just once. This clone was observed a few times. Sequencing was performed on peripheral blood, taken from a patient treated with radiotherapy plus ipilimumab. The V gene is TRBV5-5, the J gene TRBJ1-6; 7 bases map to TRBD1. This sequence was found in a human donor with non-small cell lung cancer who had stable disease on radiotherapy plus ipilimumab. The CDR3 is CASSKVTGTYNSPLHF. CDR3 DNA: TGTGCCAGCAGCAAAGTGACAGGGACCTATAATTCACCCCTCCACTTT. The complete variable domain, with remaining parts taken from reference TRBV5-5 and TRBJ1-6, reads DAGVTQSPTHLIKTRGQQVTLRCSPISGHKSVSWYQQVLGQGPQFIFQYYEKEERGRGNFPDRFSARQFPNYSSELNVNALLLGDSALYLCASSKVTGTYNSPLHFGNGTRLTVT.